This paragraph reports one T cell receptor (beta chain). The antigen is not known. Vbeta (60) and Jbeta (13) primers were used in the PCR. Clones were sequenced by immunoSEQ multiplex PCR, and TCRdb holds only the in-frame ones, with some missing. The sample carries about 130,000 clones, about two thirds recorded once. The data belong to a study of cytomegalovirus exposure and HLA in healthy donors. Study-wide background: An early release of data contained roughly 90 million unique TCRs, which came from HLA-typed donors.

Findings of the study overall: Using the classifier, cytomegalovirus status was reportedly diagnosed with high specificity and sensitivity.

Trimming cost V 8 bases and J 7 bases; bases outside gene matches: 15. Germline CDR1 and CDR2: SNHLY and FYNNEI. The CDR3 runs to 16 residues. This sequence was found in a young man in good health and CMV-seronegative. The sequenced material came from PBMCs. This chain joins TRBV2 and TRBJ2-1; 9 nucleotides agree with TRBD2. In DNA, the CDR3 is TGTGCCAGCGGGACCCTAGCGGGGACCCTATGGAATGAGCAGTTCTTC. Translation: CASGTLAGTLWNEQFF.